The following is a TCR beta chain sequence with its context. The sample holds other DNA sequences that translate to the same CDR3. The CDR3 covers 16 residues. V shed 0 bases and J 1 base; nucleotides not matched to a gene: 3. CDR1 is LNHDA and CDR2 is SQIVND in the germline V gene (reference sequence). These data originate in a study of glioma-infiltrating T cells after dendritic cell vaccination. Clones were read by immunoSEQ multiplex PCR, and TCRdb kept only the in-frame ones, dropping some. The sample yields roughly 98,000 clones, approximately 90% seen once. Material: blood, obtained before dendritic cell vaccination. This chain links TRBV19 with TRBJ2-7; 10 nucleotides line up with TRBD2. This TCR was recovered from a human donor with glioblastoma. In DNA, the CDR3 is TGTGCCAGTAGTATAGATCCTAGCGGGAGTTCCTACGAGCAGTACTTC. This encodes CASSIDPSGSSYEQYF. Looking up the rest from reference TRBV19 and TRBJ2-7 gives the full variable domain: DGGITQSPKYLFRKEGQNVTLSCEQNLNHDAMYWYRQDPGQGLRLIYYSQIVNDFQKGDIAEGYSVSREKKESFPLTVTSAQKNPTAFYLCASSIDPSGSSYEQYFGPGTRLTVT.